These 12 T cell receptor beta chains came from one sample sequenced in a study of cytomegalovirus exposure and HLA in healthy donors. 13 Jbeta primers and 60 Vbeta primers were used for the PCR. Sequencing was performed with immunoSEQ multiplex PCR; in TCRdb, only in-frame clones are kept and a portion is missing. The sample has under 200,000 clones, over 70% seen once; the top ten hold approximately 4.5%. Sequencing used PBMCs. All receptors derive from a man between 25 and 39 years old in good health and CMV-seronegative.

The CDR3: CASWEQGGSTEAFF. In DNA form, the CDR3 reads TGTGCCAGCTGGGAACAGGGAGGGAGCACTGAAGCTTTCTTT. The chain employs TRBV21-1 and TRBJ1-1. TRBV21-1 is termed a pseudogene. The CDR3 consists of 14 residues.

V is TRBV29-1 and J is TRBJ2-2; 7 positions match TRBD1. The germline V gene has CDR1 SQVTM and CDR2 ANQGSEA. This CDR3 region has 15 residues. J lost 1 base, V lost 6 bases, and 8 bases had no gene match. The chain's CDR3 is CSVSTGPLNTGELFF. CDR3 bases: TGCAGCGTGTCGACAGGGCCCCTGAACACCGGGGAGCTGTTTTTT.

The chain carries TRBV18 and TRBJ1-2, with D hard to call. The CDR3 is made up of 15 amino acids. Trimming took off 6 bases at V and 3 bases at J, with 17 bases between the two ends. The V gene's germline CDR1 is KGHSH and CDR2 LQKENI. The CDR3 sequence: CASSQSVRRDYGYTF. The CDR3 DNA sequence: TGTGCCAGCTCCCAAAGCGTGCGTCGAGACTATGGCTACACCTTC.

CDR3: CASSPIGETQYF. The DNA for the CDR3 is TGTGCCAGCAGCCCTATCGGGGAGACCCAGTACTTC. The J gene is TRBJ2-5, the V gene TRBV7-7; D is unclear. V lost 5 bases and J lost 5, with 9 bases in between. Germline CDR1 SSHAT, CDR2 FNYEAQ (reference sequence). The CDR3 totals 12 residues.

The J gene is TRBJ2-1, the V gene TRBV6-5, with TRBD1 as a possible D gene (5 bases). Between the trimmed V and J ends, which lost 0 bases and 5 bases, there was a span of 14 bases. This CDR3 is 16 amino acids long. CDR1 is MNHEY and CDR2 is SVGAGI in the germline V gene. CDR3 in DNA: TGTGCCAGCAGTTACTCGGGGCAGGGATGGAACAATGAGCAGTTCTTC. Translated: CASSYSGQGWNNEQFF.

This chain joins TRBV19 and TRBJ1-5; 12 bases are shared with TRBD1. The germline V gene has CDR1 LNHDA and CDR2 SQIVND (reference sequence). The CDR3 is 15 residues long. V lost 6 bases, J lost 4 bases, and 4 bases stayed unmatched. The CDR3 sequence is CASRGTGGRNQPQHF. The CDR3 bases are TGTGCCAGTAGGGGGACAGGGGGCAGAAATCAGCCCCAGCATTTT.

The chain has TRBV7-9 and TRBJ2-1; 8 bases align to TRBD2. The length of the CDR3 is 16 residues. Trimming at V came to 3 bases and at J to 7 bases, leaving 11 bases not matched to a gene. From germline, CDR1 is SEHNR and CDR2 FQNEAQ (reference sequence). The chain's CDR3 is CASSLEGTSEYNEQFF. The CDR3 nucleotides read TGTGCCAGCAGCTTGGAGGGGACTAGTGAGTATAATGAGCAGTTCTTC.

The rearrangement joins TRBV7-8 to TRBJ1-1; D might be TRBD1 (5 bases). Trimming shortened V by 5 bases and J by 5 bases, and 12 bases separated the two germline ends. Germline CDR1 and CDR2: SGHVS and FQNEAQ. This CDR3 comprises 13 residues. The CDR3: CASSPSQGTEAFF. CDR3 bases: TGTGCCAGCAGCCCTTCCCAGGGAACTGAAGCTTTCTTT.

This chain joins TRBV6-5 and TRBJ2-3, with 9 bases fitting TRBD1. J lost 3 bases, V lost 6 bases, and 4 bases had no gene match. This CDR3 is 14 amino acids long. CDR1 is MNHEY and CDR2 is SVGAGI in the germline V gene. The CDR3 DNA is TGTGCCAGCAGCAACAGGGGGCTGACAGATACGCAGTATTTT. Amino acids: CASSNRGLTDTQYF.

The V and J genes are TRBV5-1 and TRBJ1-1; 7 bases are shared with TRBD1. The CDR3 has 15 amino acids. Trimming at V came to 4 bases and at J to 3 bases, leaving 9 bases not matched to a gene. The germline CDR1 and CDR2 sequences are SGHRS and YFSETQ. CDR3 amino acids: CASSQTGPGDTEAFF. CDR3 in DNA: TGCGCCAGCAGCCAGACAGGGCCAGGGGACACTGAAGCTTTCTTT.

The chain couples TRBV9 to TRBJ2-7, with 9 bases lining up with TRBD1. Germline trimming cut 0 bases from V and 2 bases from J; bases unmatched to any gene: 0. CDR1 is SGDLS, CDR2 YYNGEE, per germline. The CDR3 spans 14 residues. This CDR3 reads CASSVGTGAYEQYF. CDR3 bases: TGTGCCAGCAGCGTAGGGACAGGGGCCTACGAGCAGTACTTC.

The chain links TRBV4-1 to TRBJ2-3, with D possibly matching TRBD2 (6 bases). The CDR3 consists of 18 residues. The germline gives CDR1 MGHRA, CDR2 YSYEKL. Trimming removed 1 base at V and 4 bases at J, with 21 bases between. In DNA, the CDR3 is TGCGCCAGCAGCCAAGGACCCCGTCGTCGGGAGCGCCCAGATACGCAGTATTTT. Protein product: CASSQGPRRRERPDTQYF.